This T cell receptor beta chain was obtained from a study of cytomegalovirus exposure and HLA in healthy donors. Across the study: There were approximately 80 million unique TCRs (from HLA-typed donors) in an early data release. Study-level points and caveats: Near-uniform donor sequencing depth was presumed by presence/absence analyses. In a later analysis, around 18,000 TCR beta sequences were associated with HLA alleles at 0.05 false discovery rate.

In this sample, this clone turned up a few times. What it binds is not known. Trimming shortened V by 6 bases and J by 1 base, and 10 bases separated the two germline ends. Germline CDR1 and CDR2: MNHNS and SASEGT. The CDR3 extends over 14 amino acids. Primers included in the PCR were 60 Vbeta and 13 Jbeta primers. Sequenced by immunoSEQ multiplex PCR; TCRdb stores in-frame clones only, minus some. The sample carries around 100,000 clones, around 60% recorded once. V gene TRBV6-1 combines with J gene TRBJ1-5, with D perhaps matching TRBD1 (6 bases). The sequencing sample was made of PBMCs. The receptor was derived from a woman aged 50 to 65 in good health and CMV-seronegative. In nucleotides, the CDR3 is TGTGCCAGCAGCGTAGGACAGAGCAATCAGCCCCAGCATTTT. Residues: CASSVGQSNQPQHF.